The clone carrying this T cell receptor (beta chain) was picked up a small number of times. Its antigen is not identified. Unrecorded immune exposure was likely among donors, who were nominally healthy when sampled. The data are from a study of cytomegalovirus exposure and HLA in healthy donors. Study-level background: Earlier, 95 million to 130 million unique TCR beta sequences were recovered from about 200 million T cells by an analysis. Study-level findings and limits: Compared with the roughly 700-donor mean, an Asian-associated ancestry cluster reportedly had fewer N-insertions, according to a later analysis. Using a false discovery rate of 0.05, a later analysis showed that approximately 17,000 TCR beta sequences were associated with HLA alleles.

CDR3 length equals 15 residues. Trimming cost V 4 bases and J 2 bases; bases outside gene matches: 8. Germline V gives CDR1 SGHKS, CDR2 YYEKEE (reference sequence). The study ran its PCR with 60 Vbeta and 13 Jbeta primers. Some clones are missing from TCRdb's copy, which holds only in-frame ones; the method was immunoSEQ multiplex PCR. The sample carries roughly 120,000 clones, roughly 74% recorded once. Specimen: PBMCs. The TCR sequence derives from a middle-aged man in good health and CMV-seropositive. The gene calls are TRBV5-5 and TRBJ1-1; 7 bases match TRBD1. The CDR3 loop is CASSPWDSPNTEAFF. The CDR3 DNA reads as TGTGCCAGCAGCCCTTGGGACAGCCCAAACACTGAAGCTTTCTTT.